Following are 3 T cell receptor beta chains from one sample sequenced in a study of T cells in localized non-small cell lung cancer. TCRdb's copy holds only in-frame clones and misses some; the assay was immunoSEQ multiplex PCR. In the table there are around 78,000 clones, approximately 80% of which are singletons. Sequencing was performed on peripheral blood, taken before any cancer treatment. Source of these receptors: a female donor at least 60 years old with stage I lung adenocarcinoma.

This rearrangement joins TRBV4-2 to TRBJ2-7, with D perhaps TRBD1 or TRBD2 (5 bases each). Germline CDR1 LGHNA, CDR2 YNFKEQ. Trimming pared 4 bases from V and 2 bases from J, leaving 18 bases between. CDR3 length: 16 residues. The CDR3 sequence: CASSLQEGMRTYEQYF. In nucleotides, the CDR3 is TGTGCCAGCAGCCTCCAAGAGGGGATGCGAACCTACGAGCAGTACTTC.

This chain links TRBV6-1 with TRBJ2-5, with D maybe TRBD2 (5 bases). Germline values: CDR1 MNHNS, CDR2 SASEGT. The germline V and J ends were trimmed by 6 bases and 5 bases, with 13 bases remaining between them. This CDR3 has 13 amino acids. In nucleotides, the CDR3 is TGTGCCAGCAGAGCACTAGTCCGGGAGACCCAGTACTTC. This encodes CASRALVRETQYF.

This clone was found once. The chain combines TRBV12-5 with TRBJ2-5; 8 bases are shared with TRBD2. The germline CDR1 and CDR2 sequences are LGHNT and FRNRAP. The CDR3 has 14 residues. Trimming removed 7 bases from V and 1 base from J; junction bases left unmatched: 5. The CDR3 region has the DNA TGTGCTAGTGCGGCTAGCGGGTTCCAAGAGACCCAGTACTTC. Its protein product is CASAASGFQETQYF.